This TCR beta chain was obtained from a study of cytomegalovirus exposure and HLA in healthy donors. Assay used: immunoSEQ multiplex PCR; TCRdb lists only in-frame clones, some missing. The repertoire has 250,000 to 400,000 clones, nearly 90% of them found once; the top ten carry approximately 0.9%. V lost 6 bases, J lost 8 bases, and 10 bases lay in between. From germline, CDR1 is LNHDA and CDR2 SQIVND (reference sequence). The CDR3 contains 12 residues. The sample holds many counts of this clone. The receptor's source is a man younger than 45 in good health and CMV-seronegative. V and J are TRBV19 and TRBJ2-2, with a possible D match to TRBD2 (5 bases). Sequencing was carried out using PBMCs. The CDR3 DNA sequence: TGTGCCAGTAGCCCTCGGAGGGGGGAGCTGTTTTTT. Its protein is CASSPRRGELFF.